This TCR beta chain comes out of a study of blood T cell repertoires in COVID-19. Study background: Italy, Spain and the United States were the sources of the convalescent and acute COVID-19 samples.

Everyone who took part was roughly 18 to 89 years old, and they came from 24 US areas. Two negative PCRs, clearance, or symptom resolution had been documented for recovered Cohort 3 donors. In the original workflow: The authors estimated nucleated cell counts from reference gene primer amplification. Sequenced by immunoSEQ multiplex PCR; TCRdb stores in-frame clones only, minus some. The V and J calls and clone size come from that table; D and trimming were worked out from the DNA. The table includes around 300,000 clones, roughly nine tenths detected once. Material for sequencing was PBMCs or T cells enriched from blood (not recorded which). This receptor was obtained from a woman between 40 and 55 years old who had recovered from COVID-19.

The CDR3 nucleotides are TGTGCCAGCAGCTTCGGAGGCCTGGATCAGCCCCAGCATTTT. Its translation is CASSFGGLDQPQHF. This chain uses TRBV7-9 with TRBJ1-5; no definite D call. The germline V gene encodes CDR1 SEHNR and CDR2 FQNEAQ (reference sequence). The CDR3 covers 14 residues. With 3 bases removed from V and 5 bases from J, the gap between germline ends came to 11 bases.